Listed below are T cell receptor beta chains from one sample, sequenced in a study of T cell responses to AZD1222 COVID-19 vaccine. Clones were sequenced by immunoSEQ multiplex PCR, and TCRdb holds only the in-frame ones, with some missing. The table lists approximately 140,000 clones, 70% to 90% of them singletons. This material consisted of peripheral blood, taken on day 0 of AZD1222 vaccination. These receptors were obtained from an adult in good health. The CDR3 runs from the conserved cysteine through the conserved F or W. A D gene is named only where the DNA matches it firmly. Size is omitted from some rows. Given values are once, few, many or a class for expanded clones.

clone_size,v_call,d_call,j_call,cdr3_nt,cdr3_aa
few,TRBV14,.,TRBJ1-1,TGTGCCAGCAGCCAAGCAGGCATGAACACTGAAGCTTTCTTT,CASSQAGMNTEAFF
.,TRBV5-1,.,TRBJ2-7,TGCGCCAGCAGCCTTGGGGACCAGGAGCAGTACTTC,CASSLGDQEQYF
.,TRBV5-1,.,TRBJ1-6,TGCGCCAGCAGCTTGGGTTCCAGGGTCTCGAATTCACCCCTCCACTTT,CASSLGSRVSNSPLHF
.,TRBV6-5,.,TRBJ1-5,TGTGCCAGCAGTTCGAACAGGGCGGAGCAGCCCCAGCATTTT,CASSSNRAEQPQHF
.,TRBV27,.,TRBJ1-4,TGTGCCAGCAGTTTAATGGGGAGGGGGGATAATGAAAAACTGTTTTTT,CASSLMGRGDNEKLFF
.,TRBV6-1,TRBD2,TRBJ2-7,TGTGCCAGCAGTGATACTAGCGGTGCCAACTACGAGCAGTACTTC,CASSDTSGANYEQYF
.,TRBV9,TRBD1,TRBJ1-4,TGTGCCAGCAGCGTTACAGGGGGAACAGGCCTTAATGAAAAACTGTTTTTT,CASSVTGGTGLNEKLFF
.,TRBV11-2,.,TRBJ2-2,TGTGCCAGCAGCTTAGTCGGTCAGGGAACCGGGGAGCTGTTTTTT,CASSLVGQGTGELFF
.,TRBV9,.,TRBJ1-1,TGTGCCAGCAGCGTAGAATCAGGGGCTGGTACTGAAGCTTTCTTT,CASSVESGAGTEAFF
.,TRBV3-1/TRBV3-2,TRBD1,TRBJ1-1,TGTGCCAGCAGCCAACAGGGGGTCACTGAAGCTTTCTTT,CASSQQGVTEAFF
.,TRBV7-2,TRBD1,TRBJ2-1,TGTGCCAGCAGCACCCCCGGGACAGGGTCAAATGAGCAGTTCTTC,CASSTPGTGSNEQFF
.,TRBV4-3,TRBD1,TRBJ1-1,TGCGCCAGCAGCCAAGACTCTCAAGGGGGCTCTATGAACACTGAAGCTTTCTTT,CASSQDSQGGSMNTEAFF
.,TRBV6-2/TRBV6-3,TRBD1,TRBJ1-5,TGTGCCAGCAGTTACAGCTGGAGACAGGGGGCTAATCAGCCCCAGCATTTT,CASSYSWRQGANQPQHF